The sequence of this T cell receptor beta chain was determined in a study of OX40 agonist ivuxolimab in advanced cancers. Study details: Of mixed ages from about 20 to 85 and averaging approximately 60 years, the group was around 78% male. Study observations and caveats: Among T cells, CD8+ cells averaged more expanded clones than CD4+ cells. Both blood CD4+ and CD8+ T cells showed clonal growth by week 6 at 0.1 to 3.0 mg/kg. The expanded peripheral T cells' antigen specificity was not determined.

CDR3 length equals 19 residues. A word on this clone: Its antigen remains unidentified.

TCRdb's copy holds only in-frame clones and misses some; the assay was immunoSEQ multiplex PCR. Of approximately 70,000 clones listed, more than 80% are singletons. The starting material was CD4+ or CD8+ T cells sorted from blood, obtained in a trial of the OX40 agonist ivuxolimab. This receptor was identified in an adult with an advanced solid tumor such as melanoma, head and neck, liver or kidney cancer. The V call is TRBV21-1, the J call TRBJ2-2; the D segment call TRBD1 is taken from the table without a DNA check. TRBV21-1 is tagged as a pseudogene. The CDR3 here is CASSKVFSGSGVGTGELFF. The CDR3 region has the DNA TGTGCCAGCAGCAAAGTCTTCTCGGGCTCAGGGGTGGGAACCGGGGAGCTGTTTTTT.